These 8 T cell receptor beta chains came from one sample sequenced in a study of CD4 T cells in relation to SARS-CoV-2 and coronaviruses. The data were produced by immunoSEQ multiplex PCR, yet TCRdb's version contains in-frame clones alone and is incomplete. Of some 30,000 clones listed, about 76% are singletons. No cognate antigen is known for these TCRs. The sequenced sample was memory CD4+ T cells from PBMCs, cultured in vitro. The receptors were gathered from an adult with COVID-19.

The rearrangement joins TRBV5-8 to TRBJ1-1; D not resolved. The CDR3 is made up of 14 amino acids. V was clipped by 0 bases and J by 4 bases, with 10 bases between them. Germline V CDR1 and CDR2: SGHTS, YDEGEE. The CDR3 protein is CASSLATQTTEAFF. The CDR3 bases are TGTGCCAGCAGCTTGGCTACACAAACCACTGAAGCTTTCTTT.

This chain connects TRBV29-1 to TRBJ2-4; possibly TRBD1 for D (5 bases). The CDR3 length is 13 residues. Germline CDR1 is SQVTM and CDR2 is ANQGSEA. Trimming removed 6 bases at V and 1 base at J, with 10 bases between. The CDR3 nucleotides read TGCAGCGTAAAGGGGCAGGCCAAAAACATTCAGTACTTC. It is translated as CSVKGQAKNIQYF.

The rearrangement joins TRBV5-6 to TRBJ2-7; D is undetermined. CDR1 and CDR2 from the germline V gene are SGHDT and YYEEEE. V lost 0 bases, J lost 0 bases, and 7 bases lay in between. The CDR3 loop spans 14 amino acids. CDR3 loop: CASSLATVSYEQYF. CDR3 bases: TGTGCCAGCAGCTTGGCCACAGTCTCCTACGAGCAGTACTTC.

The chain joins TRBV19 to TRBJ1-1, with TRBD1 as a possible D gene (6 bases). The germline V and J ends were trimmed by 5 bases and 5 bases, with 15 bases remaining between them. CDR3 length equals 14 residues. The V gene's germline CDR1 is LNHDA and CDR2 SQIVND (reference sequence). The chain's CDR3 is CASSPRGRGTEAFF. CDR3 nucleotides: TGTGCCAGTAGTCCTCGTGGCAGGGGAACTGAAGCTTTCTTT. Full variable domain (remainder filled in from reference TRBV19 and TRBJ1-1): DGGITQSPKYLFRKEGQNVTLSCEQNLNHDAMYWYRQDPGQGLRLIYYSQIVNDFQKGDIAEGYSVSREKKESFPLTVTSAQKNPTAFYLCASSPRGRGTEAFFGQGTRLTVV.

V is TRBV9 and J is TRBJ1-1; D unresolved. The CDR3 is 15 amino acids. Germline-derived CDR1 and CDR2 are SGDLS and YYNGEE. V lost 3 bases and J 1 base, leaving 13 bases between the germline ends. DNA for the CDR3: TGTGCCAGCAGCGAGCAAATAGGAGCGAACACTGAAGCTTTCTTT. Encoded protein: CASSEQIGANTEAFF.

V and J are TRBV12-3 or TRBV12-4 and TRBJ1-1; D is ambiguous. Trimming shortened V by 5 bases and J by 7 bases, and 8 bases separated the two germline ends. There are 11 residues in the CDR3. The CDR3 DNA sequence: TGTGCCAGCAGTGTATCGGGTGAAGCTTTCTTT. It is translated as CASSVSGEAFF.

The chain carries TRBV29-1 and TRBJ2-7, with TRBD1 matching over 7 bases. This CDR3 region has 14 residues. V shed 7 bases and J 3 bases; nucleotides not matched to a gene: 12. Germline CDR1 SQVTM, CDR2 ANQGSEA. DNA for the CDR3: TGCAGCGCCACCCGGGACAGACAAGGCTACGAGCAGTACTTC. Its protein is CSATRDRQGYEQYF.

The gene calls are TRBV29-1 and TRBJ2-3; 10 positions agree with TRBD2. The junction had 8 bases not matched to a gene; V was cut back by 6 bases and J by 2 bases. This CDR3 has 15 amino acids. Germline CDR1 is SQVTM and CDR2 is ANQGSEA. CDR3 DNA sequence: TGCAGCGTACGAAAAGCGGGAGGGGCCACAGATACGCAGTATTTT. Translated, it gives CSVRKAGGATDTQYF.